This TCR beta chain was identified in a study of a mutant IDH1 vaccine in newly diagnosed glioma. Study summary: Earlier care involved radiotherapy, temozolomide, or both, and the majority received both. Study-level points and caveats: About 92% of patients showed vaccine-induced immune responses across multiple MHC alleles.

Time point given: baseline, week 1 (first vaccination visit). The sample's treatment: pre-vaccination baseline after standard-of-care therapy. TCRdb's table, derived via immunoSEQ multiplex PCR, lists solely in-frame clones and lacks some. Of around 26,000 clones listed, roughly 93% were seen once; the top ten hold approximately 1.2%. Turning to this clone: Its specificity is not known.

The receptor was derived from a man aged 40-49 years with glioma. This specimen consisted of PBMCs, obtained from a glioma patient treated with radiotherapy, temozolomide or both.

The CDR3 nucleotides read TGCAGCGTTGAACGCCAGGGGGCTGAAGCTTTCTTT. Amino acid sequence: CSVERQGAEAFF. V gene TRBV29-1 combines with J gene TRBJ1-1; TRBD1 matches at 7 bases. The germline CDR1 and CDR2 sequences are SQVTM and ANQGSEA. The ends lost 2 bases at V and 6 bases at J; junction bases unmatched: 3. The CDR3 runs 12 residues.